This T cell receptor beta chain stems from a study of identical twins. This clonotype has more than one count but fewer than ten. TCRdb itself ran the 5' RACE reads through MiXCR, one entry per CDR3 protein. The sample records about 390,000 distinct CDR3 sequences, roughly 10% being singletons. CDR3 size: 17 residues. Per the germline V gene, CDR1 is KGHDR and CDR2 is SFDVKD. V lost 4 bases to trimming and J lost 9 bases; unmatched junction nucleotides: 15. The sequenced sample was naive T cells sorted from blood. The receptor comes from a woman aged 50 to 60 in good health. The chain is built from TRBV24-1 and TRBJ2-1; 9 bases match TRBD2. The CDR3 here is CATSESSPGLALSEQFF. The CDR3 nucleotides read TGTGCCACCAGTGAATCCTCGCCGGGACTAGCTCTGAGTGAGCAGTTCTTC.